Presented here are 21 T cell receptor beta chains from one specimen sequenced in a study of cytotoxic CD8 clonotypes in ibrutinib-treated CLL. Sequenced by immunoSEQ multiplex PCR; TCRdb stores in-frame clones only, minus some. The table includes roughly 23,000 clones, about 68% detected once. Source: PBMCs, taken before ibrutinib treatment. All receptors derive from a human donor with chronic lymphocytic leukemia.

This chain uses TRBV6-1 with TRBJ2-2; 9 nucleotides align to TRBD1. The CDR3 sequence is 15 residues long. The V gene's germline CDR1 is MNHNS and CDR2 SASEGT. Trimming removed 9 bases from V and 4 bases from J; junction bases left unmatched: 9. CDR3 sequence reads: CARGGGTGITGELFF. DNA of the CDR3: TGTGCCAGGGGTGGGGGGACAGGGATCACCGGGGAGCTGTTTTTT.

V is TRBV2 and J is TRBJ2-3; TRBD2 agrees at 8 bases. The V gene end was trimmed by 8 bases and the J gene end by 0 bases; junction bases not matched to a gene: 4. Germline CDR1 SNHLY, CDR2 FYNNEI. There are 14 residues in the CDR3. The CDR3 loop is CASGASGSTDTQYF. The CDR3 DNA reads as TGTGCCAGCGGGGCTAGCGGGAGCACAGATACGCAGTATTTT.

The CDR3 loop is CASSLDRVGAPEQFF. As DNA, the CDR3 is TGTGCCAGCAGCTTGGACCGAGTTGGGGCACCTGAGCAGTTCTTC. V and J are TRBV5-4 and TRBJ2-1; D may be TRBD1 (5 bases). With 0 bases removed from V and 9 bases from J, the gap between germline ends came to 16 bases. This CDR3 is 15 amino acids long. Germline lookup yields CDR1 SGHNT and CDR2 YYREEE (reference sequence).

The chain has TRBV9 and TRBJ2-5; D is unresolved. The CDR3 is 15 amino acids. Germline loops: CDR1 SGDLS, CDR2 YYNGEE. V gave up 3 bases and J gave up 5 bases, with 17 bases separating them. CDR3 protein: CASSARRAVGETQYF. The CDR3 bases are TGTGCCAGCAGCGCCCGAAGGGCGGTGGGGGAGACCCAGTACTTC.

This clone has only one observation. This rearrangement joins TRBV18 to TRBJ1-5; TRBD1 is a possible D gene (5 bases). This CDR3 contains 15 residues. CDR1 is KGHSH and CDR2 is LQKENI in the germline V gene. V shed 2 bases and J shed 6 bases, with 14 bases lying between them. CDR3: CASSPWGVPTQPQHF. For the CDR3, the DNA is TGTGCCAGCTCACCATGGGGGGTTCCGACTCAGCCCCAGCATTTT.

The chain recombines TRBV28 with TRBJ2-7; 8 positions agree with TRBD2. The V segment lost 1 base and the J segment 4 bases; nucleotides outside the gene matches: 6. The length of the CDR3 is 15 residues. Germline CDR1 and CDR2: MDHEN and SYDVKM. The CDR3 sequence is CASSLSSGRWYEQYF. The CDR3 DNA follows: TGTGCCAGCAGTTTATCGAGCGGGAGATGGTACGAGCAGTACTTC.

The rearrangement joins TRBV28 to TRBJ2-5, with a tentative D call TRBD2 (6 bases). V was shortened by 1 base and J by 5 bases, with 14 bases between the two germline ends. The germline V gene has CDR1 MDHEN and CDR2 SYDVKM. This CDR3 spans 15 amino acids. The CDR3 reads CASSLFSAGRETQYF. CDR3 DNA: TGTGCCAGCAGTTTATTCTCGGCGGGACGGGAGACCCAGTACTTC.

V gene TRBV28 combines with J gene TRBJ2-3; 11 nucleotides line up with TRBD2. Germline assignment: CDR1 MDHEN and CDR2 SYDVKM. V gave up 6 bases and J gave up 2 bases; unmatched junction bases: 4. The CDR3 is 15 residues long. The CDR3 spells CASRVAGGPTDTQYF. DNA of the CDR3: TGTGCCAGCAGGGTAGCGGGAGGGCCCACAGATACGCAGTATTTT. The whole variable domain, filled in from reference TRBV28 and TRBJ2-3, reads DVKVTQSSRYLVKRTGEKVFLECVQDMDHENMFWYRQDPGLGLRLIYFSYDVKMKEKGDIPEGYSVSREKKERFSLILESASTNQTSMYLCASRVAGGPTDTQYFGPGTRLTVL.

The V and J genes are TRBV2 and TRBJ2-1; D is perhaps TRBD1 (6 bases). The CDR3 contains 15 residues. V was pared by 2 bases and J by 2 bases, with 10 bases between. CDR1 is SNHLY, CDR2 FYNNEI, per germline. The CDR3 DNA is TGTGCCAGCAGTGAAACAGGGACCCCCTACAATGAGCAGTTCTTC. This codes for CASSETGTPYNEQFF.

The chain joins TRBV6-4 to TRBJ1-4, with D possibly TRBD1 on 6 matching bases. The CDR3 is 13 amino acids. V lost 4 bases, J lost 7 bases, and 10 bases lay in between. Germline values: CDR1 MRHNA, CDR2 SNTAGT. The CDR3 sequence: CASSVQGGEKLFF. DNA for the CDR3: TGTGCCAGCAGTGTACAGGGAGGTGAAAAACTGTTTTTT.

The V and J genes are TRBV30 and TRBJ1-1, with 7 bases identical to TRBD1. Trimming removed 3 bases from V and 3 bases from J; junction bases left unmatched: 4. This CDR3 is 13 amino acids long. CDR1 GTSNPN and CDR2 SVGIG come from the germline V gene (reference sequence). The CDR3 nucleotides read TGTGCCTGGAGGACAGGGCGGGACACTGAAGCTTTCTTT. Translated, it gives CAWRTGRDTEAFF.

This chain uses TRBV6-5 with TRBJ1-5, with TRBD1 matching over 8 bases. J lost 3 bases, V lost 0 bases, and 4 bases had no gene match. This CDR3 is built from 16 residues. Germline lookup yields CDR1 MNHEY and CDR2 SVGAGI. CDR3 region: CASSYSWTGTNQPQHF. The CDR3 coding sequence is TGTGCCAGCAGTTACTCGTGGACAGGGACCAATCAGCCCCAGCATTTT.

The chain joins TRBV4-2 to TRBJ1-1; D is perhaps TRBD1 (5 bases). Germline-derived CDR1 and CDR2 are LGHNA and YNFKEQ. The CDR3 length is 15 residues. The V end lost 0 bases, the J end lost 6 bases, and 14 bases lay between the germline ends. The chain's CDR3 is CASSQDRQGKPEAFF. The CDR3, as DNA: TGTGCCAGCAGCCAAGATCGGCAGGGCAAACCTGAAGCTTTCTTT.

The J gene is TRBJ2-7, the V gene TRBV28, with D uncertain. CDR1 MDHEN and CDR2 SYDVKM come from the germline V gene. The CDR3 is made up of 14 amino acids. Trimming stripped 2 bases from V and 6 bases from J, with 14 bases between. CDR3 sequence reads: CASSLNPPTSEQYF. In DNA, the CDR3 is TGTGCCAGCAGTTTAAATCCGCCTACGAGCGAGCAGTACTTC. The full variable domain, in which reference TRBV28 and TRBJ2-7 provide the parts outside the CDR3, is DVKVTQSSRYLVKRTGEKVFLECVQDMDHENMFWYRQDPGLGLRLIYFSYDVKMKEKGDIPEGYSVSREKKERFSLILESASTNQTSMYLCASSLNPPTSEQYFGPGTRLTVT.

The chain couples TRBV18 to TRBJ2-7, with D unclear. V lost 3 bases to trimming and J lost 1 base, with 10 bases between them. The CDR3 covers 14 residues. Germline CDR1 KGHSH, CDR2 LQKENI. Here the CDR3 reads CASSPHQRSYEQYF. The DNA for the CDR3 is TGTGCCAGCTCACCCCATCAAAGATCCTACGAGCAGTACTTC.

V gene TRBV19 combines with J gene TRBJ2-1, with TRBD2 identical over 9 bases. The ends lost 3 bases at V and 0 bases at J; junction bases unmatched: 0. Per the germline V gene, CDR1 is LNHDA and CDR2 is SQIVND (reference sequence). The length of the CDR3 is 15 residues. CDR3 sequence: CASSISGSSYNEQFF. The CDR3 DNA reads TGTGCCAGTAGTATTAGCGGGAGCTCCTACAATGAGCAGTTCTTC.

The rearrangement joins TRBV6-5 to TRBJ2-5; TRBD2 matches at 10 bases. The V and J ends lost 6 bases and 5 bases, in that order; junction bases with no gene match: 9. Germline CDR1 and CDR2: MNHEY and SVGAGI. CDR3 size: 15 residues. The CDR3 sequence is CASSSPLSGRETQYF. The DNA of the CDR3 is TGTGCCAGCAGCTCCCCCCTTAGCGGGAGGGAGACCCAGTACTTC.

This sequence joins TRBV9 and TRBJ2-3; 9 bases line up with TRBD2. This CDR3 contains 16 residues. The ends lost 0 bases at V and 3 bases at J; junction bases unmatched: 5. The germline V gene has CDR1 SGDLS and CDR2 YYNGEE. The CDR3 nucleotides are TGTGCCAGCAGCGTAGTTGCGGGAGGGAGAACAGATACGCAGTATTTT. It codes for CASSVVAGGRTDTQYF. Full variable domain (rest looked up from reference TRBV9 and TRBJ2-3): DSGVTQTPKHLITATGQRVTLRCSPRSGDLSVYWYQQSLDQGLQFLIQYYNGEERAKGNILERFSAQQFPDLHSELNLSSLELGDSALYFCASSVVAGGRTDTQYFGPGTRLTVL.

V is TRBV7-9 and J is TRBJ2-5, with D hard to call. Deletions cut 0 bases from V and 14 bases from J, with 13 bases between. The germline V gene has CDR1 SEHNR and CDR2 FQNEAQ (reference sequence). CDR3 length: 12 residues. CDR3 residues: CASSLATRLAYF. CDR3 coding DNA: TGTGCCAGCAGCTTAGCAACCAGATTGGCATACTTC.

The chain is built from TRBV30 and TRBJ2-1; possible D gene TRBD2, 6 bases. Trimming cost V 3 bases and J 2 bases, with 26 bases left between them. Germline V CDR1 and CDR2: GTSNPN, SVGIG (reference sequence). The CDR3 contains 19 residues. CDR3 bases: TGTGCCTGGAGCGCCCGCGGGGAATTTCCCCCTGGGGCCTACAATGAGCAGTTCTTC. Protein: CAWSARGEFPPGAYNEQFF.

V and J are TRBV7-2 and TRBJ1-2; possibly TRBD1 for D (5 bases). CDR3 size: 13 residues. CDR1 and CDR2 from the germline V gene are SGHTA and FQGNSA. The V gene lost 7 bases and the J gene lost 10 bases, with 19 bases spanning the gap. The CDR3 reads CASTTYQGNFYTF. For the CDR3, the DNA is TGTGCCAGCACCACTTACCAGGGCAACTTCTACACCTTC.